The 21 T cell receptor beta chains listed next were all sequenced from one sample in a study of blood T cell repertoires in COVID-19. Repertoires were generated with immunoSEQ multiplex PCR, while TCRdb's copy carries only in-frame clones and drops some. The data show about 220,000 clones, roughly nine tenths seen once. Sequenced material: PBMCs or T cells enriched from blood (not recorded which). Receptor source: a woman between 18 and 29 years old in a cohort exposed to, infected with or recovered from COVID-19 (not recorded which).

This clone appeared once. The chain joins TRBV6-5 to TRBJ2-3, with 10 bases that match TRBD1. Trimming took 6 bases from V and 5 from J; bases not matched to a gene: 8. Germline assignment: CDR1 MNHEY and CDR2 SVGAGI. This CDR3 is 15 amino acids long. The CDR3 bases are TGTGCCAGCAGCCGGACAGGGGGGAGTCTAGATACGCAGTATTTT. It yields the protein CASSRTGGSLDTQYF.

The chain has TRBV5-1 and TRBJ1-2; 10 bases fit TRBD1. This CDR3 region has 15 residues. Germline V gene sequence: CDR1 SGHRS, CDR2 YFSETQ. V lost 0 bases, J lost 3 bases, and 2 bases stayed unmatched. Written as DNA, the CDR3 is TGCGCCAGCAGCTTGGCCGGGACAGGGGACTATGGCTACACCTTC. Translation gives CASSLAGTGDYGYTF.

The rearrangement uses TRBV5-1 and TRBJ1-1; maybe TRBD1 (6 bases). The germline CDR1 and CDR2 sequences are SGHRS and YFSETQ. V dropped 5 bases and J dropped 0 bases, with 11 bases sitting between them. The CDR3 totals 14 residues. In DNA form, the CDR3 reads TGCGCCAGCAGTTCTGGGACATTGAACACTGAAGCTTTCTTT. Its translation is CASSSGTLNTEAFF.

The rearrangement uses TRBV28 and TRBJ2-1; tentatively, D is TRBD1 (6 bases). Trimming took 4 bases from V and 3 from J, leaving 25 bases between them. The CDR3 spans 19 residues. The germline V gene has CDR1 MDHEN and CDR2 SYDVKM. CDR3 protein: CASSSLTSSGTPDYNEQFF. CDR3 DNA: TGTGCCAGCAGTTCATTAACGTCCTCCGGGACACCGGACTACAATGAGCAGTTCTTC.

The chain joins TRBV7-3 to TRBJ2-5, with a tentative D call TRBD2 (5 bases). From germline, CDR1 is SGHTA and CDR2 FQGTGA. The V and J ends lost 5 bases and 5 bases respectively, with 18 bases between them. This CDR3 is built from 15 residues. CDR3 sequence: CASSPVVGVRETQYF. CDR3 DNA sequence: TGTGCCAGCAGCCCCGTAGTCGGGGTGAGGGAGACCCAGTACTTC.

CDR3 nucleotides: TGTGCCAGCTCAGGGAGTTTCGTCCGGGACAGGGGGAACACTGAAGCTTTCTTT. Protein sequence: CASSGSFVRDRGNTEAFF. V gene TRBV18 combines with J gene TRBJ1-1; 10 bases line up with TRBD1. Germline V gives CDR1 KGHSH, CDR2 LQKENI. V trimming: 5 bases; J trimming: 1 base; junction bases outside the gene matches: 13. There are 18 residues in the CDR3.

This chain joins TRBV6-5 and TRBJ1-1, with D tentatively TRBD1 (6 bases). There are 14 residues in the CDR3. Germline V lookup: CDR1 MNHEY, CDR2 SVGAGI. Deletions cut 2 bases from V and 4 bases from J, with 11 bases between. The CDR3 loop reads CASSYTGRVTEAFF. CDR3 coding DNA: TGTGCCAGCAGTTACACAGGGAGGGTCACTGAAGCTTTCTTT.

The CDR3 DNA sequence: TGCAGCGTTGAGGCCAGACAGAACACTGAAGCTTTCTTT. It codes for CSVEARQNTEAFF. This chain connects TRBV29-1 to TRBJ1-1; D remains ambiguous. Germline V CDR1 and CDR2: SQVTM, ANQGSEA. The ends were cut back, 3 bases at V and 1 base at J, with 9 bases in the middle. The CDR3 has 13 residues. Full variable domain (missing parts from reference TRBV29-1 and TRBJ1-1): SAVISQKPSRDICQRGTSLTIQCQVDSQVTMMFWYRQQPGQSLTLIATANQGSEATYESGFVIDKFPISRPNLTFSTLTVSNMSPEDSSIYLCSVEARQNTEAFFGQGTRLTVV.

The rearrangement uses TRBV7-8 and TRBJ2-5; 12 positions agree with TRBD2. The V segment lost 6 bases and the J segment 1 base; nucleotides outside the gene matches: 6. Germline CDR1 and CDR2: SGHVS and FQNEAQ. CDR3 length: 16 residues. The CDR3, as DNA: TGTGCCAGCAGTTCTAGCGGGGGGGAGGTCCAAGAGACCCAGTACTTC. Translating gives CASSSSGGEVQETQYF.

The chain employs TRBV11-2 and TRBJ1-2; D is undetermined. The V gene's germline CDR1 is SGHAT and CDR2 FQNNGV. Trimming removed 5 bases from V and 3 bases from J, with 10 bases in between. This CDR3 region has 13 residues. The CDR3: CASSPAGYYGYTF. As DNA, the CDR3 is TGTGCCAGCAGCCCTGCGGGGTACTATGGCTACACCTTC. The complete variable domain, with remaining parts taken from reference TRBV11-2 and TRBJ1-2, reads EAGVAQSPRYKIIEKRQSVAFWCNPISGHATLYWYQQILGQGPKLLIQFQNNGVVDDSQLPKDRFSAERLKGVDSTLKIQPAKLEDSAVYLCASSPAGYYGYTFGSGTRLTVV.

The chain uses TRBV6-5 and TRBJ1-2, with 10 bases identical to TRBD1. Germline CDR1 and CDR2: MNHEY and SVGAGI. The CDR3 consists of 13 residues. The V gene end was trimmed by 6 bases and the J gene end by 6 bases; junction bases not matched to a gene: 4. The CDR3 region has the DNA TGTGCCAGCAGGTCCGGGACAGGGGATGGCTACACCTTC. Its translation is CASRSGTGDGYTF.

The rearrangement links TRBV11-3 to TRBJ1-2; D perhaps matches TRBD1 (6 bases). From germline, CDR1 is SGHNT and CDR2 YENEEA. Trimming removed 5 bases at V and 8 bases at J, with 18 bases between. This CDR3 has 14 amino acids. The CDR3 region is CASSLTGLEGGYTF. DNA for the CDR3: TGTGCCAGCAGCCTGACAGGCCTCGAGGGAGGCTACACCTTC.

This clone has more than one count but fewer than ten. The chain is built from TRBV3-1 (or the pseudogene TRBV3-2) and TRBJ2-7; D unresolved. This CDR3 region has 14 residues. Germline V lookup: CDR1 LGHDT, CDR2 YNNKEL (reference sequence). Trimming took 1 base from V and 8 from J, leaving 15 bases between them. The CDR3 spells CASSQGSGVNQQYF. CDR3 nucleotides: TGTGCCAGCAGCCAAGGTTCAGGCGTCAACCAGCAGTACTTC.

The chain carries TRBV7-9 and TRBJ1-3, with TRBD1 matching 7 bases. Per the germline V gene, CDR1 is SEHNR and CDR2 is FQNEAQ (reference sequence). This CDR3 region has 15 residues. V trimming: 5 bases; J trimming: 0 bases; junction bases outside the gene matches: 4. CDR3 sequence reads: CASSPGGLSGNTIYF. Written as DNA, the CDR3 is TGTGCCAGCAGCCCAGGGGGACTCTCTGGAAACACCATATATTTT.

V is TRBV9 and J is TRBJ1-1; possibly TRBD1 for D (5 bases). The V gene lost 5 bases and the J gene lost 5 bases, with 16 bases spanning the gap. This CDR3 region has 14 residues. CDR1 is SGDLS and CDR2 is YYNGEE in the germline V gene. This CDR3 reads CASSPQPSGTEAFF. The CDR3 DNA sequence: TGTGCCAGCAGTCCTCAACCTTCAGGGACTGAAGCTTTCTTT.

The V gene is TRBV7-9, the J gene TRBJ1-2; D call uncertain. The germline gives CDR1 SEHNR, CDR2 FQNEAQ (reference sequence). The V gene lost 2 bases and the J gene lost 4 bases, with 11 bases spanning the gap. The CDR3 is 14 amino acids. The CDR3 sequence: CASSLNEESYGYTF. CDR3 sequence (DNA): TGTGCCAGCAGCTTAAACGAGGAGTCCTATGGCTACACCTTC.

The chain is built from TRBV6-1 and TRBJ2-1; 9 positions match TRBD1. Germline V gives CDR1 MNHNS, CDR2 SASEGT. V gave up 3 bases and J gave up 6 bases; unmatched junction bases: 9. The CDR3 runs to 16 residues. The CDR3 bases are TGTGCCAGCAGTGAGGAAGGACAGGGGAACTTCAATGAGCAGTTCTTC. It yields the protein CASSEEGQGNFNEQFF.

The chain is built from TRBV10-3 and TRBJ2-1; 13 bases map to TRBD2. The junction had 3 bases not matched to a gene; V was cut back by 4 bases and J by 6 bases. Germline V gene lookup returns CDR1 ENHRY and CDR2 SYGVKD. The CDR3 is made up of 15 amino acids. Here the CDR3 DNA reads TGTGCCATCAGTGTCCGGACTAGCGGGAGCAATGAGCAGTTCTTC. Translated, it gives CAISVRTSGSNEQFF.

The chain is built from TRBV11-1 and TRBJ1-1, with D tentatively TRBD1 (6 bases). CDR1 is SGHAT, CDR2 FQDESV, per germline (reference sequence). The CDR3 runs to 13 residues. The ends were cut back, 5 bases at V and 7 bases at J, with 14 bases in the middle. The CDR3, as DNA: TGTGCCAGCAGCCAAACTCGGACAGTTGAAGCTTTCTTT. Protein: CASSQTRTVEAFF.

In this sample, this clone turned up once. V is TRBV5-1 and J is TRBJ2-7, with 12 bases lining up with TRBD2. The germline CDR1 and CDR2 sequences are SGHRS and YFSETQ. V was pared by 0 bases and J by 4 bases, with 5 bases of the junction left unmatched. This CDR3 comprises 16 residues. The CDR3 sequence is CASSLGSSGGEYEQYF. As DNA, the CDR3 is TGCGCCAGCAGCTTGGGTTCTAGCGGGGGGGAATACGAGCAGTACTTC. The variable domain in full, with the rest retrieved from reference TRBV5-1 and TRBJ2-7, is KAGVTQTPRYLIKTRGQQVTLSCSPISGHRSVSWYQQTPGQGLQFLFEYFSETQRNKGNFPGRFSGRQFSNSRSEMNVSTLELGDSALYLCASSLGSSGGEYEQYFGPGTRLTVT.

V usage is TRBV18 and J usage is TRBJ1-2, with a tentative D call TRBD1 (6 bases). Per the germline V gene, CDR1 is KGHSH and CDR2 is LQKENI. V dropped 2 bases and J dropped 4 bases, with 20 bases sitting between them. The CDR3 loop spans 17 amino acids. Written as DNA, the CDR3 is TGTGCCAGCTCACCAAGGGTTACCGAGGACAGCCTCTATGGCTACACCTTC. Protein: CASSPRVTEDSLYGYTF.